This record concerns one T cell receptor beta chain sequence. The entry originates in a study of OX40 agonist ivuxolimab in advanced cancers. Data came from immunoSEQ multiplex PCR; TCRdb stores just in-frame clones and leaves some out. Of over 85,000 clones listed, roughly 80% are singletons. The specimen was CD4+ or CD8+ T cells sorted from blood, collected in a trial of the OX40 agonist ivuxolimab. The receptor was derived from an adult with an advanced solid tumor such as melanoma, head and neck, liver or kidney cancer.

CDR3 DNA: TGTGCCAGCAGTTCGTGGGGCGCCTCTGGGGCCAACGTCCTGACTTTC. It encodes CASSSWGASGANVLTF. The genes are TRBV27 and TRBJ2-6, with D perhaps matching TRBD1 (5 bases). CDR1 is MNHEY and CDR2 is SMNVEV in the germline V gene (reference sequence). This CDR3 has 16 amino acids. The V end lost 4 bases, the J end lost 0 bases, and 10 bases lay between the germline ends.